One sample yielded the 27 T cell receptor beta chains listed below, sequenced in a study of T cell repertoires in cytomegalovirus infection. TCRdb analysed the reads with MiXCR anew, one entry per CDR3 protein. Of 85,000 to 120,000 distinct CDR3 sequences listed, about 17% were seen once; the top ten hold 8%. The sequencing input was PBMCs. The receptors were sampled from a human donor in good health (CMV status not recorded). Some clones in this sample may be carry-over from other donors' samples.

In this sample, this clonotype turned up a few times. The rearrangement uses TRBV20-1 and TRBJ2-2; a weak D match, TRBD1 (5 bases). CDR1 is DFQATT, CDR2 SNEGSKA, per germline (reference sequence). This CDR3 is built from 13 residues. Trimming left V 7 bases short and J 6 bases short, with 15 bases between. The CDR3 nucleotides read TGCAGTGTGAGACAGAGTCTGGCCGGGGAGCTGTTTTTT. The encoded protein is CSVRQSLAGELFF.

This clonotype has a handful of counts. This chain uses TRBV20-1 with TRBJ2-7; TRBD2 is a possible D gene (5 bases). The CDR3 runs 12 residues. CDR1 is DFQATT and CDR2 is SNEGSKA in the germline V gene (reference sequence). Trimming removed 0 bases from V and 5 bases from J, with 8 bases in between. CDR3 sequence (DNA): TGCAGTGCTAGAGATAGGGAGCACGAGCAGTACTTC. This encodes CSARDREHEQYF.

This clonotype came up a few times. The chain combines TRBV5-5 with TRBJ2-3; D is uncertain. The V end lost 0 bases, the J end lost 0 bases, and 8 bases lay between the germline ends. This CDR3 spans 15 amino acids. The germline gives CDR1 SGHKS, CDR2 YYEKEE (reference sequence). Written as DNA, the CDR3 is TGTGCCAGCAGCTTGGATACAGCTAGCACAGATACGCAGTATTTT. Its translation is CASSLDTASTDTQYF.

At least ten counts were recorded for this clonotype. The rearrangement uses TRBV7-2 and TRBJ2-1, with TRBD2 as a possible D gene (5 bases). V was cut by 5 bases and J by 4 bases, with 12 bases left in between. This CDR3 comprises 14 residues. Per the germline V gene, CDR1 is SGHTA and CDR2 is FQGNSA. The CDR3 protein is CASSKGSTYNEQFF. CDR3 bases: TGTGCCAGCAGCAAAGGGAGCACTTACAATGAGCAGTTCTTC.

This clonotype came up many times. The chain is built from TRBV7-2 and TRBJ2-3; D possibly corresponds to TRBD2 (5 bases). CDR3 size: 17 residues. Germline CDR1 and CDR2: SGHTA and FQGNSA. Trimming took off 3 bases at V and 0 bases at J, with 16 bases between the two ends. DNA for the CDR3: TGTGCCAGCAGCTTCCTCCCTAAGCGGATAAGCACAGATACGCAGTATTTT. Protein product: CASSFLPKRISTDTQYF.

Ten or more counts support this clonotype. This chain links TRBV5-4 with TRBJ2-1; D perhaps matches TRBD1 (5 bases). Germline assignment: CDR1 SGHNT and CDR2 YYREEE (reference sequence). V was pared by 0 bases and J by 6 bases, with 13 bases between. The length of the CDR3 is 15 residues. The CDR3 DNA is TGTGCCAGCAGCTTGGTAGGGGCATTAGGCAATGAGCAGTTCTTC. It encodes CASSLVGALGNEQFF.

This clonotype occurred many times. J is TRBJ2-1 and V is TRBV10-3, with D possibly matching TRBD1 (7 bases). The ends were cut back, 6 bases at V and 9 bases at J, with 24 bases in the middle. Germline CDR1 is ENHRY and CDR2 is SYGVKD. This CDR3 has 16 residues. The CDR3 protein is CAIRPASGRGEGEQFF. The DNA of the CDR3 is TGTGCCATCAGACCCGCCTCAGGCAGGGGGGAAGGTGAGCAGTTCTTC.

The CDR3 protein is CASSYPIGQGSSTDTQYF. As DNA, the CDR3 is TGTGCCAGCAGTTACCCTATAGGACAGGGTTCTAGCACAGATACGCAGTATTTT. The V gene is TRBV6-6, the J gene TRBJ2-3, with TRBD1 matching 8 bases. Germline V gene sequence: CDR1 MNHNY, CDR2 SVGAGI (reference sequence). Trimming cost V 2 bases and J 0 bases; bases outside gene matches: 10. This CDR3 has 18 residues.

This clonotype was detected many times. V gene TRBV7-3 combines with J gene TRBJ2-3; possibly TRBD2 for D (5 bases). From germline, CDR1 is SGHTA and CDR2 FQGTGA. This CDR3 contains 12 residues. V shed 5 bases and J shed 5 bases, with 8 bases lying between them. The CDR3 nucleotides read TGTGCCAGCAGCACCAGCGGAGATACGCAGTATTTT. Translation: CASSTSGDTQYF. Drawing the rest from reference TRBV7-3 and TRBJ2-3, the complete variable domain is GAGVSQTPSNKVTEKGKYVELRCDPISGHTALYWYRQSLGQGPEFLIYFQGTGAADDSGLPNDRFFAVRPEGSVSTLKIQRTERGDSAVYLCASSTSGDTQYFGPGTRLTVL.

This clonotype was found a few times. The chain employs TRBV2 and TRBJ2-3; possible D gene TRBD2, 5 bases. The CDR3 sequence is 15 residues long. Trimming cost V 4 bases and J 2 bases, with 13 bases left between them. Germline CDR1 and CDR2: SNHLY and FYNNEI. CDR3 sequence reads: CASSGSGLFTDTQYF. The CDR3 region has the DNA TGTGCCAGCAGTGGTTCCGGACTCTTCACAGATACGCAGTATTTT.

This clonotype was detected many times. The V call is TRBV28, the J call TRBJ2-1; 12 nucleotides agree with TRBD2. CDR3 length: 14 amino acids. CDR1 MDHEN and CDR2 SYDVKM come from the germline V gene. The ends lost 5 bases at V and 6 bases at J; junction bases unmatched: 2. This CDR3 reads CASSGTSGFNEQFF. The CDR3 coding sequence is TGTGCCAGCAGTGGGACTAGCGGGTTCAATGAGCAGTTCTTC.

This clonotype was seen repeatedly, ten times or more. The genes are TRBV7-8 and TRBJ1-1, with D perhaps matching TRBD1 (5 bases). The V and J ends lost 2 bases and 3 bases respectively, with 13 bases between them. The CDR3 has 15 residues. Per germline, CDR1 SGHVS and CDR2 FQNEAQ. The CDR3, as DNA: TGTGCCAGCAGCTTAACTCGGGGCTCGGACACTGAAGCTTTCTTT. This encodes CASSLTRGSDTEAFF.

The chain joins TRBV29-1 to TRBJ1-1; D is undetermined. Germline CDR1 SQVTM, CDR2 ANQGSEA. Trimming left V 7 bases short and J 4 bases short, with 7 bases between. This CDR3 comprises 10 residues. The CDR3 protein is CSGRSTEAFF. In DNA, the CDR3 is TGCAGCGGTCGCAGCACTGAAGCTTTCTTT.

This clonotype was seen a single time. The chain employs TRBV15 and TRBJ2-5, with D unresolved. CDR1 and CDR2 (germline): LNHNV, YYDKDF (reference sequence). With 2 bases removed from V and 2 bases from J, the gap between germline ends came to 3 bases. CDR3 length: 12 residues. CDR3 sequence: CATSRLQETQYF. CDR3 nucleotide sequence: TGTGCCACCAGCAGACTACAAGAGACCCAGTACTTC.

This clonotype has just one count. The chain is built from TRBV28 and TRBJ1-2, with 7 nucleotides matching TRBD1. V dropped 6 bases and J dropped 8; count of bases not matched to a gene: 6. CDR1 MDHEN and CDR2 SYDVKM come from the germline V gene. CDR3 length: 12 residues. The CDR3 nucleotides are TGTGCCAGCAGAATGGGGACAGAGGGCTACACCTTC. As protein: CASRMGTEGYTF.

This clonotype was detected many times. This rearrangement joins TRBV7-6 to TRBJ1-5; a possible D gene is TRBD1 (5 bases). This CDR3 region has 14 residues. V lost 4 bases and J 4 bases, leaving 11 bases between the germline ends. CDR1 and CDR2 (germline): SGHVS, FNYEAQ. The CDR3 loop reads CASSSTVKNQPQHF. In nucleotides, the CDR3 is TGTGCCAGCAGCTCGACAGTTAAAAATCAGCCCCAGCATTTT.

The V call is TRBV7-4, the J call TRBJ2-1, with D possibly called TRBD1 or TRBD2 (5 bases each). The CDR3 totals 16 residues. The germline gives CDR1 SGHVT, CDR2 SQSDAQ. Trimming stripped 5 bases from V and 2 bases from J, with 16 bases between. As DNA, the CDR3 is TGTGCCAGCAGCCTTTTACTTCCGGGACCCTACAATGAGCAGTTCTTC. Its translation: CASSLLLPGPYNEQFF.

This clonotype was seen repeatedly, ten times or more. The genes are TRBV7-2 and TRBJ2-5; D is possibly TRBD1 or TRBD2 (6 bases each). Between the trimmed V and J ends, which lost 0 bases and 5 bases, there was a span of 19 bases. The CDR3 totals 17 residues. Per germline, CDR1 SGHTA and CDR2 FQGNSA. This CDR3 is CASSLAPRGPLVETQYF. The CDR3, as DNA: TGTGCCAGCAGCTTAGCGCCCCGGGGGCCGTTGGTTGAGACCCAGTACTTC.

This clonotype has a count of ten or more. This rearrangement joins TRBV7-2 to TRBJ1-1; D is unresolved. Germline values: CDR1 SGHTA, CDR2 FQGNSA. Trimming took off 5 bases at V and 1 base at J, with 8 bases between the two ends. The CDR3 contains 13 residues. DNA of the CDR3: TGTGCCAGCAGCGTGCCGCGGAACACTGAAGCTTTCTTT. Translated: CASSVPRNTEAFF.

The chain combines TRBV5-4 with TRBJ2-2, with 8 bases matching TRBD2. The junction had 4 bases not matched to a gene; V was cut back by 0 bases and J by 3 bases. This CDR3 has 16 amino acids. Germline CDR1 and CDR2: SGHNT and YYREEE (reference sequence). Here the CDR3 DNA reads TGTGCCAGCAGCTTGGGTAGCGGGGTGTACACCGGGGAGCTGTTTTTT. Residues: CASSLGSGVYTGELFF. Complete variable domain (other parts from reference TRBV5-4 and TRBJ2-2): ETGVTQSPTHLIKTRGQQVTLRCSSQSGHNTVSWYQQALGQGPQFIFQYYREEENGRGNFPPRFSGLQFPNYSSELNVNALELDDSALYLCASSLGSGVYTGELFFGEGSRLTVL.

The rearrangement links TRBV14 to TRBJ1-1; D not certain. The germline CDR1 and CDR2 sequences are SGHDN and FVKESK. Trimming stripped 0 bases from V and 7 bases from J, with 9 bases between. This CDR3 has 13 residues. CDR3 amino acids: CASSQDQVNEAFF. The DNA of the CDR3 is TGTGCCAGCAGCCAAGATCAAGTTAATGAAGCTTTCTTT.

This rearrangement joins TRBV20-1 to TRBJ2-7; 8 bases map to TRBD1. Germline-derived CDR1 and CDR2 are DFQATT and SNEGSKA (reference sequence). V was clipped by 6 bases and J by 5 bases; unmatched bases: 12. CDR3 size: 14 residues. This chain's CDR3 is CSAPQPTGDDEQYF. The CDR3 DNA follows: TGCAGTGCCCCACAGCCGACAGGGGACGACGAGCAGTACTTC.

The chain is built from TRBV7-4 and TRBJ2-1; 9 nucleotides agree with TRBD1. Trimming at V came to 5 bases and at J to 10 bases, leaving 9 bases not matched to a gene. The CDR3 consists of 14 residues. Germline CDR1 SGHVT, CDR2 SQSDAQ. CDR3: CASSPRDRGGEQFF. Here the CDR3 DNA reads TGTGCCAGCAGCCCTCGCGACAGGGGGGGGGAGCAGTTCTTC.

The V and J genes are TRBV5-4 and TRBJ2-5; 12 bases match TRBD2. Germline CDR1 SGHNT, CDR2 YYREEE (reference sequence). With 0 bases clipped from V and 3 bases from J, the junction kept 3 bases outside the gene matches. This CDR3 region has 16 residues. CDR3 DNA: TGTGCCAGCAGCTTGGCTCTAGCGGGGGGGAAAGAGACCCAGTACTTC. Protein product: CASSLALAGGKETQYF.

This clonotype has just a few counts. In DNA, the CDR3 is TGTGCCAGCAGTCCCCGGGGGGGGGCGGCGGGGGAGACCCAGTACTTC. It translates to CASSPRGGAAGETQYF. The chain links TRBV28 to TRBJ2-5; TRBD2 agrees at 8 bases. The CDR3 has 16 residues. Germline-derived CDR1 and CDR2 are MDHEN and SYDVKM. Trimming took 5 bases from V and 5 from J; bases not matched to a gene: 13.

This clonotype was seen repeatedly, ten times or more. The rearrangement uses TRBV7-2 and TRBJ1-2; D unresolved. The CDR3 extends over 13 amino acids. Trimming shortened V by 6 bases and J by 5 bases, and 13 bases separated the two germline ends. The germline V gene has CDR1 SGHTA and CDR2 FQGNSA. CDR3 in DNA: TGTGCCAGCAGTCAACCTATCCTTTATGGCTACACCTTC. Protein sequence: CASSQPILYGYTF.

This clonotype was found a few times. The chain joins TRBV29-1 to TRBJ1-2; 9 bases are shared with TRBD1. The length of the CDR3 is 17 residues. V was pared by 4 bases and J by 7 bases, with 19 bases of the junction left unmatched. CDR1 is SQVTM and CDR2 is ANQGSEA in the germline V gene. CDR3 amino acids: CSVAGFDVGTGYRGYTF. The CDR3 nucleotides are TGCAGCGTTGCGGGGTTCGATGTGGGGACAGGGTATCGTGGCTACACCTTC.